This entry concerns a single T cell receptor beta chain. This table comes from immunoSEQ multiplex PCR, and its TCRdb copy is limited to in-frame clones, with some not included. The sample lists about 100,000 clones; approximately 94% were seen once. This sample was taken from a study of technical replicates of blood from four donors. Germline V gene data show CDR1 as MNHEY and CDR2 as SMNVEV (reference sequence). This CDR3 has 15 amino acids. With 3 bases clipped from V and 3 bases from J, the junction kept 2 bases outside the gene matches. This sequence was found in a human donor in good health. Material: T cells isolated from PBMCs. The rearrangement uses TRBV27 and TRBJ1-6, with 7 bases fitting TRBD1. CDR3 region: CASSLTGIYNSPLHF. CDR3 nucleotides: TGTGCCAGCAGTTTGACAGGGATCTATAATTCACCCCTCCACTTT.